This T cell receptor (beta chain) was captured in a study of control samples from healthy donors and cancer patients. In this sample, this clone turned up once. CDR1 SGHAT and CDR2 FQNNGV come from the germline V gene. This CDR3 has 15 amino acids. Trimming pared 0 bases from V and 3 bases from J, leaving 11 bases between. Assay: immunoSEQ multiplex PCR; the TCRdb copy retains only in-frame clones and omits some. The data contain around 150,000 clones, around 96% of them singletons. The chain has TRBV11-2 and TRBJ2-5; possibly TRBD1 or TRBD2 for D (6 bases each). Sequences were obtained from blood. The origin of this receptor is a woman between 25 and 40 years old in good health. CDR3 protein: CASSLESGAEETQYF. CDR3 nucleotide sequence: TGTGCCAGCAGCTTAGAATCGGGGGCCGAAGAGACCCAGTACTTC.